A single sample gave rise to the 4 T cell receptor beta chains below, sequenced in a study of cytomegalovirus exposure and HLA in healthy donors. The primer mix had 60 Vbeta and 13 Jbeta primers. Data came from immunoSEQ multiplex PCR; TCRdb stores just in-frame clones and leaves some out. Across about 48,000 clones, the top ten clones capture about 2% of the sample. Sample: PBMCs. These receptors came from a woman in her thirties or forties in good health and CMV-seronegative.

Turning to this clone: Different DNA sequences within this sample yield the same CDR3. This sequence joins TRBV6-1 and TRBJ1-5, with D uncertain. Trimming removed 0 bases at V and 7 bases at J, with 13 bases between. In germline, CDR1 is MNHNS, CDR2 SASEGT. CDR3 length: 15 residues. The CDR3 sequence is CASSEAASAGQPQHF. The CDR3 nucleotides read TGTGCCAGCAGTGAAGCAGCCAGCGCGGGACAGCCCCAGCATTTT.

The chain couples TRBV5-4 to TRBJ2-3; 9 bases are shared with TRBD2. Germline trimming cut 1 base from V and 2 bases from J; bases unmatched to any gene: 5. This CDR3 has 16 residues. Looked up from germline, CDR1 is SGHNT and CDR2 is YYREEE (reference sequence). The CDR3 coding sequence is TGTGCCAGCAGCTTGTATCTAGCGGGATCCACAGATACGCAGTATTTT. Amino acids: CASSLYLAGSTDTQYF. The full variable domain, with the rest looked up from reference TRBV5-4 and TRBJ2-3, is ETGVTQSPTHLIKTRGQQVTLRCSSQSGHNTVSWYQQALGQGPQFIFQYYREEENGRGNFPPRFSGLQFPNYSSELNVNALELDDSALYLCASSLYLAGSTDTQYFGPGTRLTVL.

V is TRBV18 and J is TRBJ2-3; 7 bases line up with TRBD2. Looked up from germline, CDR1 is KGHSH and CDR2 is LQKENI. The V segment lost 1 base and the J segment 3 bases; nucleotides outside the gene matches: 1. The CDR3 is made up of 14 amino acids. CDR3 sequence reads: CASSPLGRTDTQYF. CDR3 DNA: TGTGCCAGCTCACCACTCGGGAGGACAGATACGCAGTATTTT.

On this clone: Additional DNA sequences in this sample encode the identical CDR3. CDR3 region: CASSPQDRNNEQFF. The CDR3 coding sequence is TGCGCCAGCAGCCCTCAAGACAGAAACAATGAGCAGTTCTTC. The chain uses TRBV5-1 and TRBJ2-1, with D possibly matching TRBD1 (5 bases). Germline V lookup: CDR1 SGHRS, CDR2 YFSETQ. V dropped 4 bases and J dropped 5 bases, with 13 bases sitting between them. The CDR3 runs 14 residues.